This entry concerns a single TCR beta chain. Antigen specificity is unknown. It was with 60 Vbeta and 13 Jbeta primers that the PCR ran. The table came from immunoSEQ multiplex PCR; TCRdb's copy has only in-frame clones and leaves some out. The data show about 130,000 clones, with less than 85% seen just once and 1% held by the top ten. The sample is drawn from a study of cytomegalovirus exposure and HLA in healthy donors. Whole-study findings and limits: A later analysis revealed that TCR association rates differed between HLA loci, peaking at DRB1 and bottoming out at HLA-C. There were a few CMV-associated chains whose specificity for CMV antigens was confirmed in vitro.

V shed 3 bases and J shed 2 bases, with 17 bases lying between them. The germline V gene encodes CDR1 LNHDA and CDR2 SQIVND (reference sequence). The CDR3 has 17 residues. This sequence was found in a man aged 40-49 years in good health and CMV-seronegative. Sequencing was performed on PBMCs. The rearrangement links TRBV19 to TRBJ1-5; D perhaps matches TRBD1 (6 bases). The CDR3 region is CASSIRMGGGRNQPQHF. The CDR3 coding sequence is TGTGCCAGTAGTATCAGGATGGGGGGGGGCCGCAATCAGCCCCAGCATTTT.